This T cell receptor beta chain was found in a study of regulatory T cells in long-lasting Graves disease. For the study at large: Disease was considered persistent Graves' disease after over 5 years of antithyroid drugs (with positive TSH receptor antibodies).

This clonotype was seen a handful of times. Described time point: persistent/refractory GD, antithyroid drugs over 5 years with positive TRAb. From PBMCs, RNA was extracted and then used to make the TCR library. Building of the TCR beta libraries involved iRepertoire HTBI primers and Arm-PCR of CDR3 regions. TCRdb ran MiXCR on the multiplex PCR reads and lists one entry per CDR3 protein. The sample has some 420,000 distinct CDR3 sequences; 20% to 25% are singletons. Germline loops: CDR1 GTSNPN, CDR2 SVGIG (reference sequence). V shed 4 bases and J shed 6 bases, with 7 bases lying between them. CDR3 size: 12 residues.

Source: peripheral blood mononuclear cells (PBMCs), taken when the disease was refractory, from a patient treated with antithyroid drugs. This TCR derives from a female donor with Graves disease. The chain links TRBV30 to TRBJ1-6; no clear D gene. The CDR3 sequence: CAWMRLNSPLHF. The CDR3 DNA reads as TGTGCCTGGATGAGGCTTAATTCACCCCTCCACTTT.